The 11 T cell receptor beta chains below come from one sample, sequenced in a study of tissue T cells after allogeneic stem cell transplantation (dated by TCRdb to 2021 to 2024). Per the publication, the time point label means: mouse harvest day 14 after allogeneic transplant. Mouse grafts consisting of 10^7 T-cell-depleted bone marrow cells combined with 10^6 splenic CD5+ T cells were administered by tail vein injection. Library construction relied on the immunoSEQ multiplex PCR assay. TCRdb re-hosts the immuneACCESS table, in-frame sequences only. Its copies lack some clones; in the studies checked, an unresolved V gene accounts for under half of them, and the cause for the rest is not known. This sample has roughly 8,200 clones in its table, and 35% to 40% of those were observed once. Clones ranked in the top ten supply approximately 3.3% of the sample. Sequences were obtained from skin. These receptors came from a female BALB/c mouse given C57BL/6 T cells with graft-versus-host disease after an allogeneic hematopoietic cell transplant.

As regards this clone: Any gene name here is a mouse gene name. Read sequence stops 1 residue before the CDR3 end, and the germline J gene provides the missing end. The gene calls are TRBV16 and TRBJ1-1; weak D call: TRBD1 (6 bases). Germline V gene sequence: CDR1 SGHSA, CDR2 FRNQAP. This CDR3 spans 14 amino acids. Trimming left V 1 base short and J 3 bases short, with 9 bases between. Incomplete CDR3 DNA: TGTGCAAGCAGCTTAGTGGGGGGGCACACAGAAGTCTTC. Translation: CASSLVGGHTEVF. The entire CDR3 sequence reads CASSLVGGHTEVFF.

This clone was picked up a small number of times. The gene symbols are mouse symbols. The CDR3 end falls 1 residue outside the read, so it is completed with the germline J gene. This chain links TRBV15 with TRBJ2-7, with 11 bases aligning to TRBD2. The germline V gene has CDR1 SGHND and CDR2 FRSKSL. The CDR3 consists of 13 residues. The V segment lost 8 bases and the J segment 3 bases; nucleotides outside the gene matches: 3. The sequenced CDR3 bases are TGTGCCAGCTCCGGGACTGGGGGCTATGAACAGTAC. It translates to CASSGTGGYEQY. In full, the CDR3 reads CASSGTGGYEQYF. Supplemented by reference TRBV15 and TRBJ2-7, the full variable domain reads DAGVTQTPRHEVAEKGQTIILKCEPVSGHNDLFWYRQTKIQGLELLSYFRSKSLMEDGGAFKDRFKAEMLNSSFSTLKIQPTEPKDSAVYLCASSGTGGYEQYFGPGTRLTVL.

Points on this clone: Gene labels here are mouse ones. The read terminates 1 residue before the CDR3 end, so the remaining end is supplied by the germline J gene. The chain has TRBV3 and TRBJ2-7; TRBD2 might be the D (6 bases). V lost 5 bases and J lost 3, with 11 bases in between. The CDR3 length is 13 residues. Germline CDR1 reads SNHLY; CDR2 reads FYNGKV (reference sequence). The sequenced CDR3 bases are TGTGCCAGCAGCACGGGACTCCTCTATGAACAGTAC. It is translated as CASSTGLLYEQY. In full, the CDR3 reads CASSTGLLYEQYF.

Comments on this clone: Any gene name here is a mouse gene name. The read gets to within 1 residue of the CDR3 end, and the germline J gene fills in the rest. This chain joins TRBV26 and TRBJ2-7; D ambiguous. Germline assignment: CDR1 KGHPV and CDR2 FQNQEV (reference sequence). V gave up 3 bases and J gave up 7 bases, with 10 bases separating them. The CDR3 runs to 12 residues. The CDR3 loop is CASSLTGEEQYF. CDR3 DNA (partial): TGTGCCAGCAGTCTCACGGGCGAGGAACAGTAC.

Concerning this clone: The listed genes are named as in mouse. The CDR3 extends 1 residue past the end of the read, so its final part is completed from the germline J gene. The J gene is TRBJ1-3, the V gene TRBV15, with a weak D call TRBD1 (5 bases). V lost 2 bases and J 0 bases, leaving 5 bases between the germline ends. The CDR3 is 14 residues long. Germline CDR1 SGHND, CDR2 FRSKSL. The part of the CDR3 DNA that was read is TGTGCCAGCAGTTTAACAGGTTCTGGAAATACGCTCTAT. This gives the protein CASSLTGSGNTLY. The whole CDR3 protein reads CASSLTGSGNTLYF.

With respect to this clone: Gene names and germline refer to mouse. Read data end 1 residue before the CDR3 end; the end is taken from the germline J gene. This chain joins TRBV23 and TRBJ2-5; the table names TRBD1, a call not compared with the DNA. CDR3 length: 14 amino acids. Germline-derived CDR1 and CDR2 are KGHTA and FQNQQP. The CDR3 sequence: CSSSQRQGADTQYF. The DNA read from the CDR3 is TGCTCCAGCAGTCAAAGACAGGGGGCGGACACCCAGTAC.

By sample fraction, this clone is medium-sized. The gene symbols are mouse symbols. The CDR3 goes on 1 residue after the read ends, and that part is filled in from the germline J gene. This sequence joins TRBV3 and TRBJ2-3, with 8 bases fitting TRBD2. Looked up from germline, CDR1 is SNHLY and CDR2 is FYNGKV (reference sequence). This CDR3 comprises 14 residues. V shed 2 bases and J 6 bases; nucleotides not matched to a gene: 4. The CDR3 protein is CASSLLGGGETLYF. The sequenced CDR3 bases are TGTGCCAGCAGCTTACTGGGGGGAGGGGAAACGCTGTAT.

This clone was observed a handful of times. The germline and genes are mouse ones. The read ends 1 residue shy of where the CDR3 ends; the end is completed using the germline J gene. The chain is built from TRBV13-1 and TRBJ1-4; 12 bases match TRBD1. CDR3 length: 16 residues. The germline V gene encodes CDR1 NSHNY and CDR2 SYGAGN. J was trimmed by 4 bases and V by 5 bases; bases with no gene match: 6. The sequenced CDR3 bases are TGTGCCAGCAGGATGGGGACAGGGGGCGGCAACGAAAGATTATTT. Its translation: CASRMGTGGGNERLF. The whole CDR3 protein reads CASRMGTGGGNERLFF.

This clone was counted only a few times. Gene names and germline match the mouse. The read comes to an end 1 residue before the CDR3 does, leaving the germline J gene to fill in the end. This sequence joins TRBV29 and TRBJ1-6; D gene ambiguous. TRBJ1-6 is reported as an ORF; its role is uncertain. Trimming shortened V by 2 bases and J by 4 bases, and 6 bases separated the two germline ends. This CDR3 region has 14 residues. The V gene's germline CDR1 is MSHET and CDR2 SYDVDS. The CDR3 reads CASSLEEYNSPLYF. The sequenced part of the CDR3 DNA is TGTGCTAGCAGTTTAGAGGAGTATAATTCGCCCCTCTAC.

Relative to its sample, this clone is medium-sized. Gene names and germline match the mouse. CDR3 loop: CASSQNTGGTYNSPLYF. The sequenced CDR3 bases are TGTGCCAGCAGCCAAAATACAGGGGGGACCTATAATTCGCCCCTCTAC. This chain uses TRBV5 with TRBJ1-6; TRBD1 aligns across 8 bases. The read terminates 1 residue before the CDR3 end, so the remaining end is supplied by the germline J gene. TRBJ1-6 is an open reading frame, and its role is uncertain. V dropped 2 bases and J dropped 2; count of bases not matched to a gene: 5. The CDR3 is made up of 17 amino acids. In germline, CDR1 is LGHNA, CDR2 YNLKQL (reference sequence).

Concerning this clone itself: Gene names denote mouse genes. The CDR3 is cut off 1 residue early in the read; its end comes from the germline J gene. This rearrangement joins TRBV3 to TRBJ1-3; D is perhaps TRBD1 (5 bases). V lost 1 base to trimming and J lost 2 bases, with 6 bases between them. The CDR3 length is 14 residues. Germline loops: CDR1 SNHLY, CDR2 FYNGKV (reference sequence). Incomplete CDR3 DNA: TGTGCCAGCAGCTTAGGCAGGGCTGGAAATACGCTCTAT. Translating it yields CASSLGRAGNTLY. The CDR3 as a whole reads CASSLGRAGNTLYF.